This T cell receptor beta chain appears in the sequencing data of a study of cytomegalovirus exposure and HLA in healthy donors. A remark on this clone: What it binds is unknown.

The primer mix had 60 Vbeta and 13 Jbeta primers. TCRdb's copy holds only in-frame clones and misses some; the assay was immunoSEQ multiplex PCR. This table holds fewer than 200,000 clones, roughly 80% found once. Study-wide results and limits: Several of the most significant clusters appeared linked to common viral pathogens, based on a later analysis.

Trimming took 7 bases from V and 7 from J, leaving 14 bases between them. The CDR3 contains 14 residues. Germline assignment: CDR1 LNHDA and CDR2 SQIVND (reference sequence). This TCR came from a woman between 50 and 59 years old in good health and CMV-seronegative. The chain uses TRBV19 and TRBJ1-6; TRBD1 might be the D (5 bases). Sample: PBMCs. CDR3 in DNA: TGTGCCAGTAACCGAGGCGGGGACAATTCACCCCTCCACTTT. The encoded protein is CASNRGGDNSPLHF.